The clone carrying this T cell receptor beta chain was observed many times. Antigen specificity is unknown. In germline, CDR1 is DFQATT, CDR2 SNEGSKA (reference sequence). Trimming cost V 5 bases and J 4 bases; bases outside gene matches: 7. The CDR3 runs to 14 residues. TCRdb re-analysed the 5' RACE reads in MiXCR, keeping a single row per CDR3 protein. The sample shows over 100,000 distinct CDR3 sequences, 6.5% to 9% of them seen only once. This specimen comes from a study of T cells after yellow fever vaccination. Study results and caveats: Once the booster was given, most primary-vaccination clones reappeared, at more than 95% for CD4 and 88% for CD8.

This sample comprised CD8+ T cells sorted from PBMCs, obtained 45 days after the yellow fever booster vaccination. The chain combines TRBV20-1 with TRBJ2-4, with 8 bases fitting TRBD2. The source is a man aged 25-40 years who received the YFV17D yellow fever vaccine. The CDR3 nucleotides read TGCAGTGCTCTGCCAACTAGCGGTAAAAACATTCAGTACTTC. Amino acid sequence: CSALPTSGKNIQYF.